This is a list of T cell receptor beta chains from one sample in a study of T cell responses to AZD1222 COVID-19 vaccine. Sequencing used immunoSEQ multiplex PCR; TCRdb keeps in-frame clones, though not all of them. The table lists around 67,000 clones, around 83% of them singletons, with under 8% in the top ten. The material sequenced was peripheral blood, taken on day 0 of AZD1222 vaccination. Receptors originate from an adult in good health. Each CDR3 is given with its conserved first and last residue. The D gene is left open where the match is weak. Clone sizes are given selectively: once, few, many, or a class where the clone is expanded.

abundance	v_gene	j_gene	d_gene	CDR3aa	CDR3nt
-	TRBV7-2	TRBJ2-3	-	CASSLRDTQYF	TGTGCCAGCAGCTTACGGGATACGCAGTATTTT
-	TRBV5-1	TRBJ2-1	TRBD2	CASSFTKTSGGVNEQFF	TGCGCCAGCAGCTTCACAAAAACTAGCGGGGGGGTGAATGAGCAGTTCTTC
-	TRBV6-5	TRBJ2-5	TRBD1	CASNRDRDETQYF	TGTGCCAGCAATAGGGACAGGGACGAGACCCAGTACTTC
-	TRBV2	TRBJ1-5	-	CASSGEGAPRQPQHF	TGTGCCAGCAGTGGGGAAGGGGCCCCGCGTCAGCCCCAGCATTTT
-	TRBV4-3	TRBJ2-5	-	CASSHLLAETQYF	TGCGCCAGCAGCCACTTACTAGCAGAGACCCAGTACTTC
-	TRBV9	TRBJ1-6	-	CASSVGTDSPLHF	TGTGCCAGCAGCGTAGGAACGGATTCACCCCTCCACTTT
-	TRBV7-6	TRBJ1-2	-	CASSSEAGTNYGYTF	TGTGCCAGCAGCTCGGAGGCAGGGACTAACTATGGCTACACCTTC
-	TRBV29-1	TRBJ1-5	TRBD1	CSVGQARNQPQHF	TGCAGCGTGGGACAGGCTCGCAATCAGCCCCAGCATTTT
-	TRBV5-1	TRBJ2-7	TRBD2	CASSAVSGGPNEQYF	TGCGCCAGCAGCGCGGTTAGCGGGGGGCCCAACGAGCAGTACTTC
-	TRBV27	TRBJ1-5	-	CASSFVGSNQPQHF	TGTGCCAGCAGTTTTGTAGGGAGCAATCAGCCCCAGCATTTT
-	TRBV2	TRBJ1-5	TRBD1	CASNRQGSQPQHF	TGTGCCAGCAATAGACAGGGATCGCAGCCCCAGCATTTT
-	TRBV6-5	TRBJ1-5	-	CASSKRTGSNQPQHF	TGTGCCAGCAGCAAAAGGACGGGGAGCAATCAGCCCCAGCATTTT
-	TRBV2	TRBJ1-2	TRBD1	CASRRTGGGYTF	TGTGCCAGCAGGCGTACAGGGGGTGGCTACACCTTC
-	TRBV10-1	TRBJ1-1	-	CASSESGSLKRHEAFF	TGCGCCAGCAGTGAGTCTGGAAGTTTAAAACGCCATGAAGCTTTCTTT
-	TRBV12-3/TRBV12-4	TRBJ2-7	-	CASSLVDGSSYFF	TGTGCCAGCAGTTTAGTTGACGGGAGTTCCTACTTCTTC
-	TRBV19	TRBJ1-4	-	CASSRQGTEKLFF	TGTGCCAGTAGTCGTCAGGGAACTGAAAAACTGTTTTTT
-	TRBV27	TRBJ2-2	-	CASSLIDFLNTGELFF	TGTGCCAGCAGTTTGATCGACTTTCTTAACACCGGGGAGCTGTTTTTT
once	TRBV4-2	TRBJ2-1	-	CASSHSRENGQFF	TGTGCCAGCAGCCATTCACGGGAAAACGGGCAGTTCTTC
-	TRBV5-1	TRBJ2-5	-	CASSLAPGGGEGTQYF	TGCGCCAGCAGCTTGGCCCCGGGAGGGGGCGAAGGGACCCAGTACTTC
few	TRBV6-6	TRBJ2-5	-	CASSYSNRAKETQYF	TGTGCCAGCAGTTACTCGAACAGGGCAAAAGAGACCCAGTACTTC
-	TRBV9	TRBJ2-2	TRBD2	CASSVAPGGRSGELFF	TGTGCCAGCAGCGTAGCTCCGGGGGGGCGGTCCGGGGAGCTGTTTTTT
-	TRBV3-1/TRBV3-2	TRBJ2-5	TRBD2	CASSQASGGAWETQYF	TGTGCCAGCAGCCAAGCTAGCGGGGGGGCGTGGGAGACCCAGTACTTC
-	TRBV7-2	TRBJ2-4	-	CASSAQPLRSIQYF	TGTGCCAGCAGCGCCCAACCCCTAAGAAGCATTCAGTACTTC
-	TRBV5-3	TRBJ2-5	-	CASPPYRDGKTQYF	TGTGCCAGCCCGCCTTACAGGGATGGGAAGACCCAGTACTTC